These 7 T cell receptor beta chains were sequenced from one sample in a study of OX40 agonist ivuxolimab in advanced cancers. Only in-frame clones appear in the TCRdb table, and some are missing; sequencing was by immunoSEQ multiplex PCR. Among tens of thousands of clones, roughly nine tenths were seen once, and the ten largest hold under 0.85%. The sample here was CD4+ or CD8+ T cells sorted from blood, taken in a trial of the OX40 agonist ivuxolimab. The source is an adult with an advanced solid tumor such as melanoma, head and neck, liver or kidney cancer.

This chain joins TRBV11-2 and TRBJ1-4; D is uncertain. The CDR3 has 14 residues. From germline, CDR1 is SGHAT and CDR2 FQNNGV. V lost 5 bases and J lost 8, with 15 bases in between. The CDR3 nucleotides are TGTGCCAGCAGCCCTACACATCCACAGGAAAAACTGTTTTTT. It translates to CASSPTHPQEKLFF.

V is TRBV10-3 and J is TRBJ2-1; tentatively, D is TRBD2 (5 bases). The CDR3 totals 14 residues. Trimming shortened V by 0 bases and J by 4 bases, and 7 bases separated the two germline ends. CDR1 and CDR2 (germline): ENHRY, SYGVKD. The CDR3 DNA reads as TGTGCCATCAGTGAGTCATCGGGGTACAATGAGCAGTTCTTC. Protein: CAISESSGYNEQFF.

This clone has a handful of counts. The chain uses TRBV6-6 and TRBJ1-5; no reliable D call. V was pared by 7 bases and J by 3 bases, with 4 bases between. The CDR3 spans 11 residues. Looked up from germline, CDR1 is MNHNY and CDR2 is SVGAGI (reference sequence). The CDR3 loop reads CASTDNQPQHF. The CDR3, as DNA: TGTGCCAGCACCGACAATCAGCCCCAGCATTTT.

The chain has TRBV7-2 and TRBJ1-5; D remains unclear. V lost 5 bases to trimming and J lost 0 bases, with 11 bases between them. This CDR3 spans 15 amino acids. The V gene's germline CDR1 is SGHTA and CDR2 FQGNSA. The CDR3 sequence is CASSGPRNSNQPQHF. The CDR3 nucleotides read TGTGCCAGCAGCGGGCCCCGAAATAGCAATCAGCCCCAGCATTTT.

The V call is TRBV6-1, the J call TRBJ2-7, with 7 bases fitting TRBD1. Per germline, CDR1 MNHNS and CDR2 SASEGT. Trimming cost V 1 base and J 9 bases; bases outside gene matches: 3. This CDR3 is built from 12 residues. CDR3 DNA sequence: TGTGCCAGCAGTGAAGGGACAGGCGGGCAGTACTTC. This gives the protein CASSEGTGGQYF.

The rearrangement uses TRBV7-8 and TRBJ2-5; D is ambiguous. This CDR3 comprises 13 residues. The V gene's germline CDR1 is SGHVS and CDR2 FQNEAQ. The ends were cut back, 1 base at V and 5 bases at J, with 8 bases in the middle. In DNA form, the CDR3 reads TGTGCCAGCAGCTTAGAGCGTGGGGAGACCCAGTACTTC. Its translation: CASSLERGETQYF.

This chain uses TRBV7-6 with TRBJ1-5; D is possibly TRBD1 (5 bases). V was trimmed by 2 bases and J by 7 bases, leaving 12 bases between them. This CDR3 spans 14 amino acids. Germline V gene data show CDR1 as SGHVS and CDR2 as FNYEAQ. The CDR3 bases are TGTGCCAGCAGCTTACTAGGGGCGAGGCAGCCCCAGCATTTT. Translation gives CASSLLGARQPQHF. The variable domain in full, completed from reference TRBV7-6 and TRBJ1-5, reads GAGVSQSPRYKVTKRGQDVALRCDPISGHVSLYWYRQALGQGPEFLTYFNYEAQQDKSGLPNDRFSAERPEGSISTLTIQRTEQRDSAMYRCASSLLGARQPQHFGDGTRLSIL.